One T cell receptor (beta chain) is described in this entry. Many counts were recorded for this clonotype. What antigen it recognizes has not been identified. Base qualities are not recorded, but no much larger clone differs from it by a single base. The germline V gene supplies CDR1 ENHRY and CDR2 SYGVKD. Including the terminal cysteine and phenylalanine, the CDR3 comprises 13 residues. Just the 39-base CDR3 DNA is kept, in frame starting at base 1. V lost 8 bases and J lost 5 bases, and the count of bases not matched to a germline gene is 8. This entry comes from a study of early T cells in non-severe SARS-CoV-2 infection listed by TCRdb under 2021. For context, the study as a whole: Because TCR sequencing relied on bulk RNA taken from unsorted whole blood, pairing of alpha and beta chains was not possible.

The library was obtained by 5' RACE. The sequencer was a NextSeq 500. Unique molecular identifiers were attached to individual cDNA molecules in the TCR library protocol so that sequencing error and PCR bias could be corrected. Sequencing covered both TCR alpha and beta chains, and within each sample the abundances of alpha and beta sequences were tightly co-correlated. Per the original workflow: V gene, J gene and CDR3 annotation of TCR sequences was performed with Decombinator V4. Expanded TCRs were defined as changing significantly between any two time points under a Poisson model with p below 0.0001. TCR abundances were normalised to the total number of TCRs sequenced per sample and were expressed as counts per million. TRAV1-2 paired with TRAJ12, TRAJ20 or TRAJ33 defined MAIT TCRs, while TRAV10 paired with TRAJ18 defined iNKT TCRs. A search of VDJdb, accessed on 1 November 2021, was run for TCRs annotated to CMV, EBV and SARS-CoV-2, with TCRs annotated for multiple antigens excluded. The public sequencing data were trimmed at Q25 with fastp and processed into clonotypes with MiXCR by TCRdb, which kept only in-frame beta chains. All rows with the same CDR3 protein become a single entry with the most common DNA and genes. The V and J calls were not made by the authors but by TCRdb's processing. The sample includes under 50,000 distinct CDR3 sequences, with 5.5% to 6.5% observed a single time. The top ten clonotypes cover roughly 4.5% of the sample.

The full study reports these points: Matching against VDJdb was skewed toward anti-spike CD8 responses, likely underestimated virus-specific expansions, and missed private and CD4 specificities.

Set within a cohort of healthcare workers in London, UK, this nested case-control study involved weekly PCR testing of nasopharyngeal swabs along with blood sampling. Healthcare workers were recruited during the week of the UK lockdown, between 23 and 31 March 2020, and followed weekly for up to 16 weeks. The chain links TRBV10-3 with TRBJ2-5; TRBD1 lines up with 7 middle nucleotides. Sample: whole blood. The TCR originated in an adult who was a healthcare worker with PCR-confirmed SARS-CoV-2 infection or an uninfected control (not recorded which). DNA sequence: TGTGCCATCCGGGACAGAATGAGTGAGACCCAGTACTTC. Its protein product is CAIRDRMSETQYF.